This T cell receptor beta chain stems from a study of T cells after yellow fever vaccination. The study's findings and limits: Clones from primary vaccination mostly reappeared after the booster (96% CD4, over 85% CD8).

The J segment lost 6 bases and the V segment lost 2 bases, leaving 7 bases of the junction unmatched. The CDR3 extends over 14 amino acids. Germline V gives CDR1 SGHRS, CDR2 YFSETQ. TCRdb itself ran the 5' RACE reads through MiXCR, one entry per CDR3 protein. In the table there are about 220,000 distinct CDR3 sequences, approximately 3% of which are singletons. Comments on this clonotype: The antigen is not known.

The clonotype comes from a man younger than 30 who received the YFV17D yellow fever vaccine. The material sequenced was CD4+ T cells sorted from PBMCs, taken 10 days after the yellow fever booster vaccination. The chain is built from TRBV5-1 and TRBJ1-1, with 7 positions matching TRBD1. In DNA, the CDR3 is TGCGCCAGCAGCTTAGGACAGGACCTTGCTGAAGCTTTCTTT. Translated, it gives CASSLGQDLAEAFF. The complete variable domain, with remaining parts taken from reference TRBV5-1 and TRBJ1-1, reads KAGVTQTPRYLIKTRGQQVTLSCSPISGHRSVSWYQQTPGQGLQFLFEYFSETQRNKGNFPGRFSGRQFSNSRSEMNVSTLELGDSALYLCASSLGQDLAEAFFGQGTRLTVV.